What follows are 29 T cell receptor beta chains derived from one specimen sequenced in a study of shared clonotypes between healthy human individuals. Assay used: immunoSEQ multiplex PCR; TCRdb lists only in-frame clones, some missing. The repertoire includes approximately 100,000 clones, less than 75% of them detected once, and approximately 23% sits in the top ten. Sequences were obtained from memory CD8+ T cells sorted from blood. Subset given: CD45RO+ cells pooled with CCR7-negative TemRA cells. The origin of the receptors is a woman in her 30s in good health.

This chain connects TRBV11-2 to TRBJ2-1, with a weak D call TRBD2 (5 bases). CDR1 and CDR2 from the germline V gene are SGHAT and FQNNGV. The CDR3 runs 15 residues. Trimming pared 5 bases from V and 0 bases from J, leaving 11 bases between. CDR3 in DNA: TGTGCCAGCAGCGGCGGGCAGAGCTCCTACAATGAGCAGTTCTTC. Translation: CASSGGQSSYNEQFF.

On this clone: This may be a read error: a much more frequent sequence differs by one nucleotide. J is TRBJ1-5 and V is TRBV4-1; possibly TRBD1 for D (5 bases). The CDR3 is 16 amino acids. The germline V gene has CDR1 MGHRA and CDR2 YSYEKL. The V and J ends lost 0 bases and 4 bases respectively, with 13 bases between them. This chain's CDR3 is CASSQDWGEQNQPQHF. CDR3 DNA sequence: TGCGCCAGCAGCCAAGATTGGGGGGAACAAAATCAGCCCCAGCATTTT.

The genes are TRBV27 and TRBJ2-7; the D gene is possibly TRBD1 (7 bases). The CDR3 contains 15 residues. The ends were cut back, 4 bases at V and 2 bases at J, with 15 bases in the middle. From germline, CDR1 is MNHEY and CDR2 SMNVEV (reference sequence). CDR3 nucleotide sequence: TGTGCCAGCAGTTCCTCGACTAGGGGGCCCTACGAGCAGTACTTC. Its translation: CASSSSTRGPYEQYF.

This clone was picked up many times. Distinct nucleotide sequences in the sample also encode this CDR3. V usage is TRBV14 and J usage is TRBJ2-7; D unclear. Germline CDR1 SGHDN, CDR2 FVKESK. The ends were cut back, 4 bases at V and 3 bases at J, with 7 bases in the middle. The CDR3 covers 12 residues. Here the CDR3 DNA reads TGTGCCAGCAGCCTATACGGCTACGAGCAGTACTTC. Protein product: CASSLYGYEQYF.

This chain joins TRBV28 and TRBJ2-1; the D is unclear. The length of the CDR3 is 16 residues. Trimming removed 3 bases at V and 4 bases at J, with 16 bases between. The germline gives CDR1 MDHEN, CDR2 SYDVKM. The CDR3 DNA sequence: TGTGCCAGCAGTTTCTTGGATCTACCGCCATACAATGAGCAGTTCTTC. It codes for CASSFLDLPPYNEQFF.

This clone was found a few times. The chain uses TRBV5-1 and TRBJ2-3, with TRBD2 identical over 11 bases. CDR1 is SGHRS and CDR2 is YFSETQ in the germline V gene. The CDR3 spans 15 residues. J gave up 6 bases and V 4 bases, and 7 bases lay outside the gene matches. CDR3 nucleotide sequence: TGCGCCAGCAGCCTGATAGCGGGAGGGCCCGATACGCAGTATTTT. Protein sequence: CASSLIAGGPDTQYF.

J is TRBJ2-7 and V is TRBV5-5, with a weak D call TRBD2 (6 bases). The V end was cut by 3 bases, the J end by 5 bases, with 12 bases between. Germline-derived CDR1 and CDR2 are SGHKS and YYEKEE (reference sequence). The CDR3 totals 13 residues. In DNA form, the CDR3 reads TGTGCCAGCAGCTGGGGGAGGAAGGACGAGCAGTACTTC. Translating it yields CASSWGRKDEQYF.

The sample holds many counts of this clone. The V and J genes are TRBV6-1 and TRBJ2-2; possibly TRBD1 or TRBD2 for D (5 bases each). CDR1 is MNHNS, CDR2 SASEGT, per germline. The CDR3 runs to 14 residues. V was shortened by 7 bases and J by 3 bases, with 12 bases between the two germline ends. DNA of the CDR3: TGTGCCAGCAATCCGGGACGGGACACCGGGGAGCTGTTTTTT. Protein product: CASNPGRDTGELFF.

This clone was observed a single time. The chain employs TRBV6-5 and TRBJ2-1, with 7 nucleotides matching TRBD2. The CDR3 consists of 15 residues. The J segment lost 6 bases and the V segment lost 2 bases, leaving 7 bases of the junction unmatched. Germline CDR1 and CDR2: MNHEY and SVGAGI. The CDR3 DNA reads as TGTGCCAGCAGTTACGAGGCTAGCGGTCCCAATGAGCAGTTCTTC. Translation: CASSYEASGPNEQFF.

The chain uses TRBV4-1 and TRBJ2-5; TRBD2 is a possible D gene (6 bases). CDR1 is MGHRA and CDR2 is YSYEKL in the germline V gene. V was clipped by 3 bases and J by 5 bases, with 10 bases between them. The CDR3 sequence is 13 residues long. The CDR3 loop reads CASSQSAGETQYF. CDR3 coding DNA: TGCGCCAGCAGCCAGTCGGCGGGGGAGACCCAGTACTTC.

V is TRBV19 and J is TRBJ2-7, with 8 bases identical to TRBD1. The CDR3 loop spans 14 amino acids. With 5 bases clipped from V and 5 bases from J, the junction kept 8 bases outside the gene matches. The germline CDR1 and CDR2 sequences are LNHDA and SQIVND (reference sequence). The chain's CDR3 is CASSPGQGVNEQYF. Written as DNA, the CDR3 is TGTGCCAGTAGTCCCGGACAGGGCGTCAACGAGCAGTACTTC.

J is TRBJ2-7 and V is TRBV10-2, with D perhaps matching TRBD2 (5 bases). Germline assignment: CDR1 WSHSY and CDR2 SAAADI. CDR3 size: 14 residues. Trimming cost V 6 bases and J 2 bases, with 14 bases left between them. In nucleotides, the CDR3 is TGCGCCAGCAGGCCTGACGGGGAACCCTACGAGCAGTACTTC. Amino acid sequence: CASRPDGEPYEQYF.

The chain employs TRBV5-1 and TRBJ2-2; no firm D call. Germline V gene lookup returns CDR1 SGHRS and CDR2 YFSETQ. V lost 6 bases, J lost 3 bases, and 9 bases lay in between. The CDR3 runs 13 residues. In DNA form, the CDR3 reads TGCGCCAGCAAACCACCTTACACCGGGGAGCTGTTTTTT. It is translated as CASKPPYTGELFF.

The count of this clone is one. The gene calls are TRBV28 and TRBJ1-5, with D hard to call. The CDR3 spans 14 residues. Trimming took off 1 base at V and 4 bases at J, with 8 bases between the two ends. Germline assignment: CDR1 MDHEN and CDR2 SYDVKM. CDR3 residues: CASSLSHGNQPQHF. In DNA form, the CDR3 reads TGTGCCAGCAGTTTATCCCACGGTAATCAGCCCCAGCATTTT.

This clone has at least ten counts. The chain is built from TRBV6-1 and TRBJ2-1; D may be TRBD1 (5 bases). Trimming took off 3 bases at V and 2 bases at J, with 14 bases between the two ends. The CDR3 has 16 amino acids. The germline V gene has CDR1 MNHNS and CDR2 SASEGT. The DNA of the CDR3 is TGTGCCAGCAGTGAGAGAGGCAGGGCAACCTACAATGAGCAGTTCTTC. Encoded protein: CASSERGRATYNEQFF.

This clone appeared once. This chain joins TRBV5-6 and TRBJ2-2; D not resolved. The CDR3 has 15 amino acids. Trimming took 1 base from V and 6 from J, leaving 13 bases between them. Germline V CDR1 and CDR2: SGHDT, YYEEEE. CDR3 amino acids: CASSLLYRAAGELFF. In DNA form, the CDR3 reads TGTGCCAGCAGCTTGTTATATAGGGCGGCCGGGGAGCTGTTTTTT.

The chain recombines TRBV6-1 with TRBJ2-7, with 8 positions matching TRBD2. Germline CDR1 and CDR2: MNHNS and SASEGT. Trimming at V came to 6 bases and at J to 2 bases, leaving 9 bases not matched to a gene. The CDR3 consists of 15 residues. This chain's CDR3 is CASRLRGGPTYEQYF. Here the CDR3 DNA reads TGTGCCAGCAGACTCCGGGGGGGACCGACCTACGAGCAGTACTTC.

In its sample, this clone was seen many times. The V call is TRBV28, the J call TRBJ2-7; 9 nucleotides align to TRBD2. CDR1 is MDHEN and CDR2 is SYDVKM in the germline V gene. This CDR3 is built from 14 residues. Unmatched junction bases numbered 6, after V lost 3 bases and J lost 6 bases. The CDR3: CASSLREGLFEQYF. The CDR3 DNA follows: TGTGCCAGCAGTTTGCGGGAGGGCCTCTTCGAGCAGTACTTC.

V and J are TRBV9 and TRBJ1-2; D unresolved. The CDR3 totals 10 residues. Germline values: CDR1 SGDLS, CDR2 YYNGEE. V lost 4 bases and J 8 bases, leaving 6 bases between the germline ends. CDR3 sequence: CASSMGGYTF. CDR3 in DNA: TGTGCCAGCAGCATGGGGGGCTACACCTTC.

This chain connects TRBV7-8 to TRBJ2-3; no clear D gene. Germline values: CDR1 SGHVS, CDR2 FQNEAQ. The CDR3 contains 14 residues. Trimming stripped 2 bases from V and 1 base from J, with 7 bases between. The CDR3 DNA follows: TGTGCCAGCAGCTTAAACTATGGCACAGATACGCAGTATTTT. Protein sequence: CASSLNYGTDTQYF.

This rearrangement joins TRBV9 to TRBJ2-5; D gene ambiguous. Germline-derived CDR1 and CDR2 are SGDLS and YYNGEE. The CDR3 consists of 14 residues. Trimming took off 0 bases at V and 0 bases at J, with 6 bases between the two ends. The CDR3 region has the DNA TGTGCCAGCAGCGTAGCTGCCTACCAAGAGACCCAGTACTTC. Amino acids: CASSVAAYQETQYF.

This clone came up once. This sequence joins TRBV29-1 and TRBJ2-7; 11 bases match TRBD1. The CDR3 loop spans 16 amino acids. V lost 6 bases to trimming and J lost 5 bases; unmatched junction nucleotides: 15. Germline CDR1 and CDR2: SQVTM and ANQGSEA. In nucleotides, the CDR3 is TGCAGCGTCACTACCAACCCGGGACAGGGGGTCCACGAGCAGTACTTC. It specifies CSVTTNPGQGVHEQYF.

The chain has TRBV5-1 and TRBJ2-1; 10 bases line up with TRBD2. V gave up 4 bases and J gave up 5 bases; unmatched junction bases: 12. Germline CDR1 SGHRS, CDR2 YFSETQ. The CDR3 contains 17 residues. The DNA for the CDR3 is TGCGCCAGCAGCCCCCAGGCACTAGCGGGGTTTGACAATGAGCAGTTCTTC. As protein: CASSPQALAGFDNEQFF. Full variable domain (rest looked up from reference TRBV5-1 and TRBJ2-1): KAGVTQTPRYLIKTRGQQVTLSCSPISGHRSVSWYQQTPGQGLQFLFEYFSETQRNKGNFPGRFSGRQFSNSRSEMNVSTLELGDSALYLCASSPQALAGFDNEQFFGPGTRLTVL.

The chain recombines TRBV15 with TRBJ2-7, with D perhaps TRBD2 (6 bases). CDR1 is LNHNV and CDR2 is YYDKDF in the germline V gene (reference sequence). This CDR3 comprises 15 residues. V was cut by 1 base and J by 2 bases, with 12 bases left in between. Written as DNA, the CDR3 is TGTGCCACCAGCAGAGTATGGGGGGAAGCCTACGAGCAGTACTTC. It translates to CATSRVWGEAYEQYF.

This clone is a singleton in its sample. This chain joins TRBV27 and TRBJ2-7; perhaps TRBD2 as D (6 bases). From germline, CDR1 is MNHEY and CDR2 SMNVEV (reference sequence). Deletions cut 6 bases from V and 3 bases from J, with 12 bases between. The CDR3 loop spans 13 amino acids. The CDR3, as DNA: TGTGCCAGCAGCGGGAGCCCCTACTACGAGCAGTACTTC. This gives the protein CASSGSPYYEQYF.

The rearrangement uses TRBV9 and TRBJ2-2; the D gene is possibly TRBD2 (5 bases). CDR1 and CDR2 (germline): SGDLS, YYNGEE. Deletions cut 0 bases from V and 0 bases from J, with 12 bases between. CDR3 size: 17 residues. CDR3: CASSVGTGITNTGELFF. The CDR3 DNA sequence: TGTGCCAGCAGCGTAGGAACCGGGATTACGAACACCGGGGAGCTGTTTTTT. Full variable domain (rest looked up from reference TRBV9 and TRBJ2-2): DSGVTQTPKHLITATGQRVTLRCSPRSGDLSVYWYQQSLDQGLQFLIQYYNGEERAKGNILERFSAQQFPDLHSELNLSSLELGDSALYFCASSVGTGITNTGELFFGEGSRLTVL.

This clone showed up just a few times. The chain combines TRBV5-4 with TRBJ1-2, with 9 bases aligning to TRBD1. This CDR3 has 14 residues. Germline CDR1 is SGHNT and CDR2 is YYREEE (reference sequence). Losses at the gene ends were 0 bases for V and 8 bases for J; bases not matched to a gene: 5. CDR3 DNA sequence: TGTGCCAGCAGCTTGGACGGGACAGGGTTCGGCTACACCTTC. Its protein is CASSLDGTGFGYTF.

This clone appeared a single time. This chain links TRBV6-6 with TRBJ2-7, with TRBD2 matching over 11 bases. The germline V gene encodes CDR1 MNHNY and CDR2 SVGAGI (reference sequence). The CDR3 loop spans 16 amino acids. The V and J ends lost 4 bases and 4 bases, in that order; junction bases with no gene match: 9. CDR3 DNA sequence: TGTGCCAGCAGTTGCGACCCTACTAGCGGGAGTTACGAGCAGTACTTC. It specifies CASSCDPTSGSYEQYF.

This clone was counted at least ten times. The CDR3 DNA is TGTGCCAGCAGTTACAGGGAAGGTCAGCCCCAGCATTTT. This encodes CASSYREGQPQHF. This chain uses TRBV6-5 with TRBJ1-5; no definite D call. Trimming took off 2 bases at V and 6 bases at J, with 8 bases between the two ends. Germline CDR1 MNHEY, CDR2 SVGAGI. This CDR3 is built from 13 residues.